The 30 T cell receptor beta chains given below trace back to one sample, sequenced in a study of shared clonotypes between healthy human individuals. Repertoires were generated with immunoSEQ multiplex PCR, while TCRdb's copy carries only in-frame clones and drops some. The profile shows 600,000 to 750,000 clones, roughly 72% of them singletons. The specimen sequenced was memory CD4+ T cells sorted from blood. Subset indicated: CD45RA-negative fraction. All receptors derive from a young woman in good health.

V is TRBV30 and J is TRBJ1-1, with D hard to call. Trimming left V 0 bases short and J 5 bases short, with 16 bases between. This CDR3 spans 15 amino acids. CDR1 GTSNPN and CDR2 SVGIG come from the germline V gene (reference sequence). The CDR3 spells CAWSVPGGRGTEAFF. DNA for the CDR3: TGTGCCTGGAGTGTACCGGGAGGGCGGGGAACTGAAGCTTTCTTT.

This clone occurred a few times. The chain recombines TRBV10-3 with TRBJ2-7, with 8 bases matching TRBD2. Germline lookup yields CDR1 ENHRY and CDR2 SYGVKD. This CDR3 is built from 14 residues. The junction had 5 bases not matched to a gene; V was cut back by 5 bases and J by 2 bases. The CDR3 bases are TGTGCCATCAGTCCACTAGCGGTGCCCTACGAGCAGTACTTC. It specifies CAISPLAVPYEQYF.

The V and J genes are TRBV11-2 and TRBJ2-2; TRBD2 agrees at 8 bases. The ends lost 3 bases at V and 6 bases at J; junction bases unmatched: 3. CDR3 length: 14 residues. From germline, CDR1 is SGHAT and CDR2 FQNNGV. The CDR3 DNA reads as TGTGCCAGCAGCTTGCGGGAGGCCGCCGGGGAGCTGTTTTTT. Its protein product is CASSLREAAGELFF.

CDR3 coding DNA: TGTGCCTGGAGCGGACGGACAACCCTGAATGTCCCCCAGCATTTT. Amino acid sequence: CAWSGRTTLNVPQHF. V gene TRBV30 combines with J gene TRBJ1-5, with a possible D match to TRBD1 (5 bases). The CDR3 extends over 15 amino acids. Trimming took off 3 bases at V and 10 bases at J, with 22 bases between the two ends. CDR1 GTSNPN and CDR2 SVGIG come from the germline V gene (reference sequence). Using reference TRBV30 and TRBJ1-5 for the parts outside the CDR3, the full variable domain is SQTIHQWPATLVQPVGSPLSLECTVEGTSNPNLYWYRQAAGRGLQLLFYSVGIGQISSEVPQNLSASRPQDRQFILSSKKLLLSDSGFYLCAWSGRTTLNVPQHFGDGTRLSIL.

V gene TRBV2 combines with J gene TRBJ1-2, with unresolved D. The CDR3 length is 11 residues. V was pared by 4 bases and J by 5 bases, with 5 bases between. The V gene's germline CDR1 is SNHLY and CDR2 FYNNEI. The CDR3 coding sequence is TGTGCCAGCAGTGCCACGTATGGCTACACCTTC. Translated, it gives CASSATYGYTF.

CDR3 bases: TGTGCCAGCAGCGCACCAGACAGGGGGAATGAGCAGTTCTTC. Translating gives CASSAPDRGNEQFF. The chain joins TRBV7-6 to TRBJ2-1; TRBD1 agrees at 9 bases. V lost 5 bases to trimming and J lost 7 bases; unmatched junction nucleotides: 6. Germline lookup yields CDR1 SGHVS and CDR2 FNYEAQ. This CDR3 has 14 amino acids.

The chain has TRBV7-9 and TRBJ2-1; TRBD2 matches at 11 bases. The trim removed 4 bases at V and 2 bases at J, leaving 13 bases unmatched. CDR1 and CDR2 (germline): SEHNR, FQNEAQ (reference sequence). This CDR3 has 19 residues. This CDR3 is CASSSKLTSGEVAYNEQFF. CDR3 coding DNA: TGTGCCAGCAGCTCGAAGTTGACTAGCGGGGAGGTAGCCTACAATGAGCAGTTCTTC.

This rearrangement joins TRBV30 to TRBJ1-1; D might be TRBD1 (6 bases). The CDR3 has 13 amino acids. CDR1 is GTSNPN, CDR2 SVGIG, per germline (reference sequence). V was clipped by 4 bases and J by 10 bases, with 19 bases between them. The CDR3 spells CAWTGHPSVGAFF. In nucleotides, the CDR3 is TGTGCCTGGACGGGACATCCTTCGGTCGGAGCTTTCTTT.

The chain has TRBV7-2 and TRBJ2-1; D possibly corresponds to TRBD2 (5 bases). Trimming took off 5 bases at V and 8 bases at J, with 16 bases between the two ends. CDR1 is SGHTA, CDR2 FQGNSA, per germline. CDR3 length equals 14 residues. Here the CDR3 DNA reads TGTGCCAGCAGCCCCCACGGACTCCGCGATGAGCAGTTCTTC. It yields the protein CASSPHGLRDEQFF.

This clone has at least ten counts. The same CDR3 is also encoded by other DNA sequences in this sample. The chain uses TRBV5-4 and TRBJ2-3, with 8 positions matching TRBD2. Germline lookup yields CDR1 SGHNT and CDR2 YYREEE (reference sequence). This CDR3 has 16 residues. V shed 4 bases and J 0 bases; nucleotides not matched to a gene: 7. CDR3 bases: TGTGCCAGCAGCCTGCGACTAGCGCCTAGCACAGATACGCAGTATTTT. Amino acids: CASSLRLAPSTDTQYF.

This clone was seen a handful of times. V gene TRBV4-2 combines with J gene TRBJ1-6, with D possibly matching TRBD1 (6 bases). The CDR3 is 18 amino acids. Deletions cut 3 bases from V and 10 bases from J, with 25 bases between. CDR1 is LGHNA and CDR2 is YNFKEQ in the germline V gene. The CDR3 loop reads CASSHPPGGRLDGSPLHF. The CDR3 DNA sequence: TGTGCCAGCAGCCATCCTCCCGGGGGGCGCTTAGATGGCTCACCCCTCCACTTT.

The genes are TRBV5-1 and TRBJ2-1; perhaps TRBD2 as D (7 bases). Trimming pared 3 bases from V and 8 bases from J, leaving 21 bases between. Germline assignment: CDR1 SGHRS and CDR2 YFSETQ. The CDR3 contains 16 residues. DNA for the CDR3: TGCGCCAGCAGCTCCCTAGGGGGGAGGGCCATCGATGAGCAGTTCTTC. Residues: CASSSLGGRAIDEQFF.

In this sample, this clone turned up many times. The chain employs TRBV6-6 and TRBJ2-5, with D tentatively TRBD1 (5 bases). Germline CDR1 reads MNHNY; CDR2 reads SVGAGI (reference sequence). Trimming removed 7 bases at V and 5 bases at J, with 20 bases between. CDR3 length: 15 residues. This CDR3 is CASTSRVGEGETQYF. CDR3 nucleotides: TGTGCCAGCACCTCAAGGGTAGGGGAAGGCGAGACCCAGTACTTC.

V and J are TRBV11-1 and TRBJ2-7, with 7 bases lining up with TRBD2. V was pared by 4 bases and J by 4 bases, with 4 bases of the junction left unmatched. This CDR3 contains 13 residues. CDR1 SGHAT and CDR2 FQDESV come from the germline V gene (reference sequence). CDR3 bases: TGTGCCAGCAGCTGGACTAGATGGTACGAGCAGTACTTC. Protein sequence: CASSWTRWYEQYF.

J is TRBJ2-3 and V is TRBV2; TRBD2 matches 7 bases. This CDR3 comprises 15 residues. Germline V CDR1 and CDR2: SNHLY, FYNNEI. V shed 6 bases, J shed 4 bases, and the junction held 10 bases outside the gene matches. CDR3 residues: CASRAAGVRADTQYF. As DNA, the CDR3 is TGTGCCAGCAGAGCTGCGGGAGTCAGAGCAGATACGCAGTATTTT. The entire variable domain, with the rest obtained from reference TRBV2 and TRBJ2-3, is as follows: EPEVTQTPSHQVTQMGQEVILRCVPISNHLYFYWYRQILGQKVEFLVSFYNNEISEKSEIFDDQFSVERPDGSNFTLKIRSTKLEDSAMYFCASRAAGVRADTQYFGPGTRLTVL.

The rearrangement joins TRBV10-2 to TRBJ1-1; TRBD1 aligns across 7 bases. This CDR3 has 16 residues. Germline lookup yields CDR1 WSHSY and CDR2 SAAADI. Unmatched junction bases numbered 11, after V lost 7 bases and J lost 0 bases. The CDR3: CASKGTVQTMNTEAFF. Written as DNA, the CDR3 is TGCGCCAGCAAAGGGACAGTTCAGACCATGAACACTGAAGCTTTCTTT.

This chain joins TRBV14 and TRBJ2-7; possibly TRBD1 for D (7 bases). V dropped 5 bases and J dropped 3 bases, with 17 bases sitting between them. This CDR3 has 15 residues. Germline V lookup: CDR1 SGHDN, CDR2 FVKESK. CDR3 bases: TGTGCCAGCAGCGACAGACAGGGACTTGTCTACGAGCAGTACTTC. This codes for CASSDRQGLVYEQYF.

This clone was detected only a few times. The gene calls are TRBV28 and TRBJ2-7, with 7 bases matching TRBD1. Germline CDR1 is MDHEN and CDR2 is SYDVKM. CDR3 length: 19 residues. The V gene end was trimmed by 7 bases and the J gene end by 1 base; junction bases not matched to a gene: 22. CDR3 nucleotides: TGTGCCAGCAAGGGGATGTTTGGCAGGGACAGTACGAGGTCCTACGAGCAGTACTTC. Protein product: CASKGMFGRDSTRSYEQYF.

The chain couples TRBV28 to TRBJ2-1; 14 bases match TRBD2. This CDR3 has 16 residues. Per the germline V gene, CDR1 is MDHEN and CDR2 is SYDVKM. V was pared by 4 bases and J by 9 bases, with 8 bases of the junction left unmatched. The DNA of the CDR3 is TGTGCCAGCAGTTCAGGGACTAGCGGGGGAGTAGTTGAGCAGTTCTTC. This gives the protein CASSSGTSGGVVEQFF.

The chain has TRBV7-9 and TRBJ2-4; D unresolved. V was shortened by 1 base and J by 16 bases, with 14 bases between the two germline ends. The germline CDR1 and CDR2 sequences are SEHNR and FQNEAQ (reference sequence). This CDR3 is 12 amino acids long. CDR3 nucleotide sequence: TGTGCCAGCAGCTTAGGTCGCGGCGGCTCCTACTTC. Translating gives CASSLGRGGSYF.

This clone has just one count. The chain recombines TRBV19 with TRBJ2-1, with D tentatively TRBD1 (5 bases). The germline V and J ends were trimmed by 7 bases and 8 bases, with 18 bases remaining between them. Germline V gene data show CDR1 as LNHDA and CDR2 as SQIVND (reference sequence). This CDR3 has 14 residues. The CDR3 loop is CASTPKPWGYEQFF. In DNA form, the CDR3 reads TGTGCCAGTACCCCTAAACCATGGGGCTATGAGCAGTTCTTC.

There are a few counts of this clone. V usage is TRBV19 and J usage is TRBJ2-1, with 10 bases that match TRBD2. Germline V gene sequence: CDR1 LNHDA, CDR2 SQIVND (reference sequence). V trimming: 3 bases; J trimming: 3 bases; junction bases outside the gene matches: 2. CDR3 size: 15 residues. CDR3: CASSIGLADYNEQFF. CDR3 bases: TGTGCCAGTAGTATTGGACTAGCGGACTACAATGAGCAGTTCTTC.

The chain employs TRBV28 and TRBJ2-1; D is undetermined. The CDR3 spans 16 residues. The V end was cut by 3 bases, the J end by 7 bases, with 19 bases between. The germline CDR1 and CDR2 sequences are MDHEN and SYDVKM. The CDR3 DNA reads TGTGCCAGCAGTTTCTTAGAGCCCCGCCGCGAGAATGAGCAGTTCTTC. Amino acids: CASSFLEPRRENEQFF.

The chain couples TRBV19 to TRBJ2-2; TRBD2 matches at 8 bases. Trimming took 4 bases from V and 2 from J; bases not matched to a gene: 3. CDR1 is LNHDA and CDR2 is SQIVND in the germline V gene (reference sequence). This CDR3 contains 15 residues. CDR3 nucleotide sequence: TGTGCCAGTAGTAGACTAGCGCTTAACACCGGGGAGCTGTTTTTT. Translation: CASSRLALNTGELFF.

The chain joins TRBV5-1 to TRBJ1-6, with D hard to call. Germline values: CDR1 SGHRS, CDR2 YFSETQ. CDR3 size: 14 residues. V lost 0 bases and J lost 8, with 9 bases in between. This CDR3 reads CASSLAQSDSPLHF. The CDR3 DNA reads as TGCGCCAGCAGCTTGGCCCAGTCCGATTCACCCCTCCACTTT.

This rearrangement joins TRBV27 to TRBJ1-1; 8 positions match TRBD1. Looked up from germline, CDR1 is MNHEY and CDR2 is SMNVEV (reference sequence). V gave up 3 bases and J gave up 1 base; unmatched junction bases: 1. The CDR3 contains 14 residues. CDR3 in amino acids: CASSLGTGNTEAFF. In DNA, the CDR3 is TGTGCCAGCAGTTTGGGGACAGGGAACACTGAAGCTTTCTTT.

In this sample, this clone turned up once. The chain links TRBV28 to TRBJ2-5; TRBD1 aligns across 9 bases. Germline V lookup: CDR1 MDHEN, CDR2 SYDVKM. J lost 4 bases, V lost 2 bases, and 8 bases had no gene match. This CDR3 is 16 amino acids long. In nucleotides, the CDR3 is TGTGCCAGCAGTTTAAGGACAGGGGCGAGAGGAGAGACCCAGTACTTC. It yields the protein CASSLRTGARGETQYF. Full variable domain (remainder filled in from reference TRBV28 and TRBJ2-5): DVKVTQSSRYLVKRTGEKVFLECVQDMDHENMFWYRQDPGLGLRLIYFSYDVKMKEKGDIPEGYSVSREKKERFSLILESASTNQTSMYLCASSLRTGARGETQYFGPGTRLLVL.

Comments on this clone: A much more abundant neighbour one base away suggests this may be a read error. The same CDR3 can be traced to other DNA sequences in this sample. The DNA for the CDR3 is TGTGCCAGCAGCTTAGCGGGGGGGTACAATGAGCAGTTCTTC. It specifies CASSLAGGYNEQFF. The chain has TRBV11-3 and TRBJ2-1; 8 bases map to TRBD2. V gave up 1 base and J gave up 4 bases; unmatched junction bases: 0. There are 14 residues in the CDR3. CDR1 SGHNT and CDR2 YENEEA come from the germline V gene. Based on the CDR3 plus reference TRBV11-3 and TRBJ2-1, the full variable domain is EAGVVQSPRYKIIEKKQPVAFWCNPISGHNTLYWYLQNLGQGPELLIRYENEEAVDDSQLPKDRFSAERLKGVDSTLKIQPAELGDSAVYLCASSLAGGYNEQFFGPGTRLTVL.

The CDR3 protein is CASTHGSNQPQHF. CDR3 coding DNA: TGTGCCAGCACCCATGGGAGCAATCAGCCCCAGCATTTT. The rearrangement joins TRBV18 to TRBJ1-5, with D unclear. V was clipped by 8 bases and J by 1 base, with 9 bases between them. The CDR3 has 13 residues. Germline V CDR1 and CDR2: KGHSH, LQKENI.

The chain employs TRBV6-5 and TRBJ1-3, with unresolved D. V was cut by 4 bases and J by 7 bases, with 14 bases left in between. The germline V gene has CDR1 MNHEY and CDR2 SVGAGI. CDR3 size: 14 residues. The CDR3 DNA sequence: TGTGCCAGCAGTTCTAACCGGGTGGGGAACACCATATATTTT. Translated: CASSSNRVGNTIYF.